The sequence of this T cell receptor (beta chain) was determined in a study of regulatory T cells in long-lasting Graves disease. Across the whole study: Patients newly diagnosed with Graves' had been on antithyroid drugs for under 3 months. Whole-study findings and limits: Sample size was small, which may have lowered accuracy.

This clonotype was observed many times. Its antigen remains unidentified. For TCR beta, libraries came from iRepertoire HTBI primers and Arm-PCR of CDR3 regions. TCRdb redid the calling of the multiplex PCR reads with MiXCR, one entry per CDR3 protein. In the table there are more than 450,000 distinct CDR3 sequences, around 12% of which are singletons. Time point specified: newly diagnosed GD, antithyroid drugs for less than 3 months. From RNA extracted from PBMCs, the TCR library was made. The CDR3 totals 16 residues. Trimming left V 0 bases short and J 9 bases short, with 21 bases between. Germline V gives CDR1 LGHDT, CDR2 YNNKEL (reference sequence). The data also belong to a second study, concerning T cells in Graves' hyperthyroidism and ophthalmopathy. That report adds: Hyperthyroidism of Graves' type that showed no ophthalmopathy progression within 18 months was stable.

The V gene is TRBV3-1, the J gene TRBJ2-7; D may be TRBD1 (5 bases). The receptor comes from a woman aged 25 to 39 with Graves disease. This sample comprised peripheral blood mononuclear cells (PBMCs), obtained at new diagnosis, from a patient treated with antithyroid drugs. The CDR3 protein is CASSQDLEDNPRRQYF. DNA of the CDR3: TGTGCCAGCAGCCAAGACCTTGAGGACAACCCTCGGAGGCAGTACTTC.